This T cell receptor beta chain emerged from a study of T-cell reconstitution after alpha-beta-depleted transplantation in children (dated by TCRdb to about 2016). Looking at the study overall: The study quantitatively tracked T-cell immune reconstitution after TCRalphabeta/CD19-depleted allogeneic hematopoietic cell transplantation in children using TCR repertoire profiling.

The table lists this clonotype with a few counts. Its specific antigen is unknown. This could be a read error, since a much larger clone is one nucleotide away. V drops 0 bases and J drops 6 bases, leaving 10 bases in between. The germline V gene encodes CDR1 SGDLS and CDR2 YYNGEE. From its cysteine to its phenylalanine, the CDR3 spans 14 amino acids. The retained sequence is limited to the CDR3, 42 bases, with the frame set at the first base. The library was prepared using PCR. Reads for this sample came from an Illumina HiSeq 2500. Molecular barcoding was employed in the preparation of TCR libraries, with unique molecular identifiers being used to normalize TCRbeta repertoire quantification. TCRdb's own reprocessing of the public reads used fastp at Q25 and MiXCR and kept productive beta chains. Rows with one shared CDR3 protein collapse into an entry with the most common genes and DNA. This sample lists 490,000 or so distinct CDR3 sequences; under 15% were detected once. About 5.6% of the sample belongs to the ten largest clones.

The chain employs TRBV9 and TRBJ2-1; a tentative D match to TRBD2 spans 7 bases. The origin of this receptor is a human donor who donated a stem cell graft to a child with combined immunodeficiency. This material consisted of PBMCs from the stem cell graft donor, taken from the stem cell graft. The DNA reads TGTGCCAGCAGCGTAGCGGGGGGCTTCAATGAGCAGTTCTTC. This yields the protein CASSVAGGFNEQFF.